This TCR beta chain came from a study of cytomegalovirus exposure and HLA in healthy donors. Primers: 60 Vbeta forward and 13 Jbeta reverse. Only in-frame clones appear in the TCRdb table, and some are missing; sequencing was by immunoSEQ multiplex PCR. Among approximately 120,000 clones listed, roughly 70% were seen once. The CDR3 length is 14 residues. Germline V gene data show CDR1 as LGHNT and CDR2 as FRNRAP. The ends lost 6 bases at V and 6 bases at J; junction bases unmatched: 7. Study-wide results and caveats: Researchers reported in a later analysis that a missense DCLRE1C variant was tied to TCR beta V- and J-gene trimming.

Concerning this clone: What it recognizes is unknown.

This rearrangement joins TRBV12-5 to TRBJ1-4, with TRBD1 identical over 7 bases. This clonotype was obtained from a woman between 65 and 79 years old in good health and CMV-seropositive. Source material: PBMCs. The DNA of the CDR3 is TGTGCTAGTGGACCGACAGGGTCGGATGAAAAACTGTTTTTT. Translating gives CASGPTGSDEKLFF.